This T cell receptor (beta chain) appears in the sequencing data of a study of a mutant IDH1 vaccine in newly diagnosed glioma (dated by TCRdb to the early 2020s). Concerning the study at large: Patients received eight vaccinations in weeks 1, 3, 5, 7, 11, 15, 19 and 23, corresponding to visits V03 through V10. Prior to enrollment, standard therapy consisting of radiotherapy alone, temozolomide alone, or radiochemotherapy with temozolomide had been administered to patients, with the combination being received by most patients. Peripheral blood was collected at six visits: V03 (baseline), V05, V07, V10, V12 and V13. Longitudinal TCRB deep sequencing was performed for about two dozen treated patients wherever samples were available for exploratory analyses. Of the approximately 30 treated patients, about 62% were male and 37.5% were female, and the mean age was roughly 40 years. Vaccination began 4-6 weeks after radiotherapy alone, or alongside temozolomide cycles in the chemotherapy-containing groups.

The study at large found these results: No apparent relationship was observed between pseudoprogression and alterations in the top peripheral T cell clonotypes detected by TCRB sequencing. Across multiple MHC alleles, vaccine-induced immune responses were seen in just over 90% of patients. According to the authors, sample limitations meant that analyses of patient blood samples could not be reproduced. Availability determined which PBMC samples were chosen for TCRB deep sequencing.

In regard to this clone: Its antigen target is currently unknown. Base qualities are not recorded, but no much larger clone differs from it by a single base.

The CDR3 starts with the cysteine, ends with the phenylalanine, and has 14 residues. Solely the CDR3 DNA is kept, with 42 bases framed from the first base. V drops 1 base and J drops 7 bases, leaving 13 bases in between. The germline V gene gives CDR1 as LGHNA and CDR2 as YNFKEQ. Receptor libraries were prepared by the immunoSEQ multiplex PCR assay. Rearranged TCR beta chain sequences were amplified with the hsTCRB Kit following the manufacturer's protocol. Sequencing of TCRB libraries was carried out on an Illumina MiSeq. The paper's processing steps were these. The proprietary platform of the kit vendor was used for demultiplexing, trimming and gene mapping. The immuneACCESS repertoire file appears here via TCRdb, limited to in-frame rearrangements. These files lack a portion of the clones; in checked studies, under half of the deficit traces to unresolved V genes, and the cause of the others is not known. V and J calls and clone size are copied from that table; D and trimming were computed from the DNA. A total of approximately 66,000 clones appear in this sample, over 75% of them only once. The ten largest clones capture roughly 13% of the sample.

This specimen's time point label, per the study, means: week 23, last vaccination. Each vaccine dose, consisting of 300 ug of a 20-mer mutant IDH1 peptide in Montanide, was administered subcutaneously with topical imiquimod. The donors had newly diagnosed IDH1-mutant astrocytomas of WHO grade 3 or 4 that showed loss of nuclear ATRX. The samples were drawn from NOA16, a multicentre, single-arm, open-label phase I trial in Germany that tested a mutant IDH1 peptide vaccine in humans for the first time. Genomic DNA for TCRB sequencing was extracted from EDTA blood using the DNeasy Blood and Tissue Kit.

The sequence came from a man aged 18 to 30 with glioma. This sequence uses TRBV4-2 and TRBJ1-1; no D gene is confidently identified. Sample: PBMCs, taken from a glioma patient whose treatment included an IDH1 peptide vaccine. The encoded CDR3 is CASSQGRVGFEAFF. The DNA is TGTGCCAGCAGCCAAGGGAGGGTAGGGTTTGAAGCTTTCTTT.